Sequencing of this T cell receptor (beta chain) was carried out in a study of PD-L1 blockade in urothelial cancer. Study as a whole: About 85% of the 29 patients were men whose urothelial cancer was bladder-origin. T cells numbered a median of 141,255 in the blood samples.

The germline V gene encodes CDR1 SGHRS and CDR2 YFSETQ. Trimming shortened V by 1 base and J by 5 bases, and 21 bases separated the two germline ends. This CDR3 spans 17 amino acids. Produced via immunoSEQ multiplex PCR; TCRdb's table is partial and in-frame only. Here the sample spans roughly 51,000 clones, roughly 78% being singletons. As to time point: pretreatment peripheral blood. The sequences come from PBMCs, collected around atezolizumab (anti-PD-L1) treatment. This chain uses TRBV5-1 with TRBJ1-2; D unresolved. The sequence was collected from a man between 65 and 85 years old with urothelial cancer. The CDR3 region is CASSLSERKGAVYGYTF. The DNA of the CDR3 is TGCGCCAGCAGCTTGTCCGAACGAAAAGGCGCGGTGTATGGCTACACCTTC.